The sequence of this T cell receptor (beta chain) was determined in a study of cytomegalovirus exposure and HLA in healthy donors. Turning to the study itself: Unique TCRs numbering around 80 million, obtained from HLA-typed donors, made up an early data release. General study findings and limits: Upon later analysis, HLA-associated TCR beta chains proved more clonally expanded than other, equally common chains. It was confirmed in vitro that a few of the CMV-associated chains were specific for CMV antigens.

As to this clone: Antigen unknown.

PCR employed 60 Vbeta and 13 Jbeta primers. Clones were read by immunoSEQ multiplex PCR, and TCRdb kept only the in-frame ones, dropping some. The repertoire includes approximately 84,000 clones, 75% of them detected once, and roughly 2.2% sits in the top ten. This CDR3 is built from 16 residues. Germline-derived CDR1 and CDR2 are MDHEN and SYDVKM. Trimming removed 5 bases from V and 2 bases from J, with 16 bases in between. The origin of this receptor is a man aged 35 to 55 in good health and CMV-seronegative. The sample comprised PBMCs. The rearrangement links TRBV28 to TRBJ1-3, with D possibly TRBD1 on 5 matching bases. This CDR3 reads CASSKALGEAGNTIYF. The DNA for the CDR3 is TGTGCCAGCAGTAAGGCCTTAGGGGAGGCTGGAAACACCATATATTTT.